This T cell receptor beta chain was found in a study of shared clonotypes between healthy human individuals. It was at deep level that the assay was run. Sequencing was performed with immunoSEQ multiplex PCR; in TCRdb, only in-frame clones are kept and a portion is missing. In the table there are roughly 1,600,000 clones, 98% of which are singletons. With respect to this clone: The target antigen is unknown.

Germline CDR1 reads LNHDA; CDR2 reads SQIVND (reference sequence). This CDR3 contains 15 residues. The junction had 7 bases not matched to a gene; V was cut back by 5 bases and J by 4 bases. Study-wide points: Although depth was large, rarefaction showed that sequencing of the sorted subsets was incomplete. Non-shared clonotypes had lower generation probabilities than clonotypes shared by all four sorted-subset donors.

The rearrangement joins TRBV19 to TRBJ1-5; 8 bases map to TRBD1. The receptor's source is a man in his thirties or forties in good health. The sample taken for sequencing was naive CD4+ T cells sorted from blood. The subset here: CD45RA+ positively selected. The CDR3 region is CASSARQGPNQPQHF. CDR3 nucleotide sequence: TGTGCCAGTAGTGCCAGACAGGGGCCAAATCAGCCCCAGCATTTT.